One sample yielded the 12 T cell receptor beta chains listed below, sequenced in a study of blood T cell repertoires in COVID-19. Libraries were prepared by immunoSEQ multiplex PCR; TCRdb keeps only in-frame clonotypes and omits some of them. The sample records more than 150,000 clones, less than 95% being singletons. What was sequenced was peripheral blood. The receptors were gathered from a man under 40 with COVID-19, enrolled during active disease.

The gene calls are TRBV5-1 and TRBJ2-1; 12 bases map to TRBD1. The CDR3 loop spans 16 amino acids. Germline V gene sequence: CDR1 SGHRS, CDR2 YFSETQ. V shed 0 bases and J 6 bases; nucleotides not matched to a gene: 4. This CDR3 is CASSLGDRGPPNEQFF. CDR3 DNA sequence: TGCGCCAGCAGCTTGGGGGACAGGGGGCCCCCCAATGAGCAGTTCTTC. The entire variable domain, with the rest obtained from reference TRBV5-1 and TRBJ2-1, is as follows: KAGVTQTPRYLIKTRGQQVTLSCSPISGHRSVSWYQQTPGQGLQFLFEYFSETQRNKGNFPGRFSGRQFSNSRSEMNVSTLELGDSALYLCASSLGDRGPPNEQFFGPGTRLTVL.

The chain couples TRBV19 to TRBJ2-7; perhaps TRBD2 as D (5 bases). CDR1 is LNHDA, CDR2 SQIVND, per germline (reference sequence). V was pared by 11 bases and J by 1 base, with 15 bases between. This CDR3 has 13 amino acids. The CDR3 DNA sequence: TGTGCCTCCCGAGGGTCCCAGTCCTACGAGCAGTACTTC. Its translation is CASRGSQSYEQYF.

The chain has TRBV19 and TRBJ2-1; 10 positions match TRBD2. The CDR3 is 14 residues long. Looked up from germline, CDR1 is LNHDA and CDR2 is SQIVND (reference sequence). The junction had 4 bases not matched to a gene; V was cut back by 0 bases and J by 11 bases. DNA of the CDR3: TGTGCCAGTAGTATAGACAGCGGGGGGGCGAAGCAGTTCTTC. Translated, it gives CASSIDSGGAKQFF.

V gene TRBV4-1 combines with J gene TRBJ2-1; 8 nucleotides align to TRBD2. The trim removed 0 bases at V and 10 bases at J, leaving 17 bases unmatched. Germline CDR1 MGHRA, CDR2 YSYEKL. The CDR3 contains 18 residues. In DNA form, the CDR3 reads TGCGCCAGCAGCCAAGATTCGGTGCCCGCCGGGGGGGCGAGAGAGCAGTTCTTC. Translating gives CASSQDSVPAGGAREQFF.

The chain joins TRBV19 to TRBJ1-4, with TRBD1 matching 10 bases. The ends lost 5 bases at V and 5 bases at J; junction bases unmatched: 2. CDR1 LNHDA and CDR2 SQIVND come from the germline V gene (reference sequence). The CDR3 spans 14 residues. For the CDR3, the DNA is TGTGCCAGTAGTTGGGACAGGGGAAATGAAAAACTGTTTTTT. This encodes CASSWDRGNEKLFF.

This chain links TRBV6-1 with TRBJ2-2, with TRBD2 identical over 8 bases. Per the germline V gene, CDR1 is MNHNS and CDR2 is SASEGT. V gave up 2 bases and J gave up 4 bases; unmatched junction bases: 3. The CDR3 spans 15 residues. The CDR3 loop is CASSETSGTTGELFF. The CDR3 coding sequence is TGTGCCAGCAGTGAAACTAGCGGAACCACCGGGGAGCTGTTTTTT.

This rearrangement joins TRBV7-9 to TRBJ2-1; no definite D call. The V gene's germline CDR1 is SEHNR and CDR2 FQNEAQ (reference sequence). The length of the CDR3 is 14 residues. V was shortened by 0 bases and J by 3 bases, with 6 bases between the two germline ends. CDR3 in DNA: TGTGCCAGCAGCTTAGCGTTAAACTACAATGAGCAGTTCTTC. Translating it yields CASSLALNYNEQFF.

DNA for the CDR3: TGTGCCAGCAGCCCCCGGGGAGGGGAGGACTATGGCTACACCTTC. Translating gives CASSPRGGEDYGYTF. The chain has TRBV9 and TRBJ1-2, with D maybe TRBD1 (5 bases). The CDR3 has 15 residues. Trimming removed 4 bases at V and 3 bases at J, with 16 bases between. Germline V gene data show CDR1 as SGDLS and CDR2 as YYNGEE.

The gene calls are TRBV4-1 and TRBJ2-7, with a weak D call TRBD1 (6 bases). V lost 5 bases and J lost 5, with 16 bases in between. The CDR3 is 14 residues long. Germline lookup yields CDR1 MGHRA and CDR2 YSYEKL. The CDR3: CASSSRLGGNEQYF. CDR3 DNA: TGCGCCAGCAGCTCCAGACTTGGGGGCAACGAGCAGTACTTC.

The V and J genes are TRBV13 and TRBJ2-1, with TRBD1 identical over 7 bases. The germline V gene encodes CDR1 PRHDT and CDR2 FYEKMQ (reference sequence). The CDR3 sequence is 16 residues long. The ends lost 3 bases at V and 7 bases at J; junction bases unmatched: 12. The CDR3, as DNA: TGTGCCAGCAGCTTCCCCCCTCGACAGGGCTGGAATGAGCAGTTCTTC. This codes for CASSFPPRQGWNEQFF.

The chain uses TRBV12-5 and TRBJ2-4, with TRBD2 matching over 9 bases. Germline trimming cut 0 bases from V and 5 bases from J; bases unmatched to any gene: 14. The CDR3 length is 19 residues. Per the germline V gene, CDR1 is LGHNT and CDR2 is FRNRAP. The CDR3 DNA sequence: TGTGCTAGTGGTTTGGTAGGGTTAGCGGGGGAGGGATGGGAAAACATTCAGTACTTC. Its protein is CASGLVGLAGEGWENIQYF.

The chain couples TRBV16 to TRBJ2-2, with TRBD1 matching over 9 bases. Trimming took 2 bases from V and 6 from J; bases not matched to a gene: 7. There are 16 residues in the CDR3. The germline V gene encodes CDR1 KGHSY and CDR2 FQNENV. CDR3 sequence: CASSQERRQGAGELFF. CDR3 DNA sequence: TGTGCCAGCAGCCAAGAGAGGAGACAGGGGGCCGGGGAGCTGTTTTTT.